The 10 T cell receptor beta chains reported below all come from one sample, sequenced in a study of blood T cell repertoires in COVID-19. Libraries were prepared by immunoSEQ multiplex PCR; TCRdb keeps only in-frame clonotypes and omits some of them. The sample includes 150,000 or so clones, around 88% of them seen just once. The sequenced sample was peripheral blood. The receptors here all came from a human donor in a cohort sampled during active COVID-19.

The chain employs TRBV24-1 and TRBJ2-1, with TRBD2 as a possible D gene (7 bases). CDR1 is KGHDR, CDR2 SFDVKD, per germline. Trimming took off 4 bases at V and 4 bases at J, with 10 bases between the two ends. The CDR3 spans 14 residues. The CDR3 protein is CATSEGGPYNEQFF. CDR3 in DNA: TGTGCCACCAGTGAGGGGGGGCCTTACAATGAGCAGTTCTTC.

This rearrangement joins TRBV4-1 to TRBJ2-5, with 12 positions matching TRBD2. The CDR3 is 15 amino acids. Germline V gene data show CDR1 as MGHRA and CDR2 as YSYEKL. Trimming at V came to 3 bases and at J to 4 bases, leaving 3 bases not matched to a gene. Here the CDR3 reads CASSHPGLAGETQYF. The CDR3 nucleotides are TGCGCCAGCAGCCATCCGGGACTAGCGGGAGAGACCCAGTACTTC.

V and J are TRBV15 and TRBJ2-7; the match to TRBD2 covers 10 bases. The V gene end was trimmed by 0 bases and the J gene end by 4 bases; junction bases not matched to a gene: 6. Germline CDR1 LNHNV, CDR2 YYDKDF (reference sequence). The CDR3 has 16 residues. The CDR3 here is CATSRDRASGGYEQYF. Here the CDR3 DNA reads TGTGCCACCAGCAGAGATAGGGCTAGCGGGGGATACGAGCAGTACTTC.

The chain links TRBV30 to TRBJ2-7; D perhaps matches TRBD1 (6 bases). CDR1 is GTSNPN and CDR2 is SVGIG in the germline V gene (reference sequence). Trimming removed 2 bases from V and 0 bases from J, with 17 bases in between. The CDR3 sequence is 16 residues long. CDR3: CAWSPRTSGVSYEQYF. CDR3 nucleotide sequence: TGTGCCTGGAGTCCCCGTACCTCAGGGGTCTCCTACGAGCAGTACTTC.

The chain is built from TRBV6-5 and TRBJ2-1; TRBD2 matches 7 bases. Per the germline V gene, CDR1 is MNHEY and CDR2 is SVGAGI. CDR3 length: 14 residues. The V and J ends lost 6 bases and 8 bases, in that order; junction bases with no gene match: 10. The chain's CDR3 is CASSLGLAVDEQFF. The CDR3 DNA follows: TGTGCCAGCAGCTTGGGGCTAGCGGTCGATGAGCAGTTCTTC.

This rearrangement joins TRBV20-1 to TRBJ2-7; TRBD2 matches 9 bases. V shed 6 bases and J 8 bases; nucleotides not matched to a gene: 5. Per the germline V gene, CDR1 is DFQATT and CDR2 is SNEGSKA (reference sequence). This CDR3 has 11 residues. The CDR3 is CSAGTSKKQYF. In nucleotides, the CDR3 is TGCAGTGCCGGGACTAGCAAGAAGCAGTACTTC.

The gene calls are TRBV27 and TRBJ2-7; D is undetermined. This CDR3 contains 14 residues. V gave up 0 bases and J gave up 4 bases, with 10 bases separating them. Looked up from germline, CDR1 is MNHEY and CDR2 is SMNVEV (reference sequence). The CDR3 sequence is CASSLSSTRYEQYF. The CDR3 DNA follows: TGTGCCAGCAGTTTATCGAGTACTCGTTACGAGCAGTACTTC.

The rearrangement joins TRBV2 to TRBJ1-2; D possibly corresponds to TRBD1 (6 bases). V was pared by 2 bases and J by 8 bases, with 21 bases between. The germline CDR1 and CDR2 sequences are SNHLY and FYNNEI. The CDR3 is 16 residues long. CDR3: CASSEMGGAQVEGYTF. The CDR3 DNA sequence: TGTGCCAGCAGTGAAATGGGGGGGGCGCAGGTGGAGGGCTACACCTTC.

This chain joins TRBV11-2 and TRBJ2-3, with 13 bases that match TRBD2. The CDR3 has 19 amino acids. Trimming at V came to 2 bases and at J to 2 bases, leaving 10 bases not matched to a gene. Germline CDR1 and CDR2: SGHAT and FQNNGV. The CDR3 DNA is TGTGCCAGCAGCTTAAGAACTAGCGGGGGGGCCACCTTCACAGATACGCAGTATTTT. Protein product: CASSLRTSGGATFTDTQYF.

V is TRBV5-1 and J is TRBJ1-1, with TRBD1 matching 7 bases. Germline CDR1 reads SGHRS; CDR2 reads YFSETQ. The CDR3 extends over 13 amino acids. The J segment lost 11 bases and the V segment lost 4 bases, leaving 11 bases of the junction unmatched. CDR3 coding DNA: TGCGCCAGCAGCCGGGAGACAGGGCCCGATGCTTTCTTT. This translates into CASSRETGPDAFF.